This T cell receptor (beta chain) stems from a study of brain T cells in children with intractable seizures. Findings of the study overall: Only CDR3 sequence similarity suggested viral specificity, without known HCMV serostatus. Pre- and post-surgery blood differed in depth, so pre-surgery absences may be undersampling.

The V and J ends lost 5 bases and 2 bases respectively, with 3 bases between them. The germline V gene encodes CDR1 SGHAT and CDR2 FQNNGV. CDR3 size: 12 residues. Sequencing was performed with immunoSEQ multiplex PCR; in TCRdb, only in-frame clones are kept and a portion is missing. The sample records about 320,000 clones, nearly 95% being singletons. The time point is: blood from clinic visit 5 months post-surgery; TSC patient then seizure free. Only cases whose brain tissue showed the highest T cell transcript signatures were sequenced. With regard to this clone: What it binds is not known. A much larger clonotype is one base distant, so this may be a read error. Different DNA sequences within this sample yield the same CDR3.

This material consisted of peripheral blood, taken 5 to 6 months after surgery. The chain carries TRBV11-2 and TRBJ2-2; no clear D gene. This clonotype was sampled from a boy in the first two years of life with tuberous sclerosis and intractable seizures. The CDR3 nucleotides are TGTGCCAGCAGCCTTAACACCGGGGAGCTGTTTTTT. It encodes CASSLNTGELFF.